This T cell receptor beta chain was identified during a study of blood T cell repertoires in COVID-19. The CDR3 has 15 amino acids. The V gene's germline CDR1 is LGHDT and CDR2 YNNKEL (reference sequence). The V segment lost 5 bases and the J segment 1 base; nucleotides outside the gene matches: 2. The protocol was immunoSEQ multiplex PCR, while the TCRdb copy is restricted to in-frame clones and leaves out a portion. The table has just over 300,000 clones, under 90% seen once. In Cohort 3, a recovered donor had either two negative PCRs, clearance, or symptom resolution. This TCR was recovered from a man younger than 45 who had recovered from COVID-19. This sequence joins TRBV3-1 (or the pseudogene TRBV3-2) and TRBJ2-6, with 7 nucleotides matching TRBD2. The sample consisted of PBMCs or T cells enriched from blood (not recorded which). The CDR3: CASSYSGSGANVLTF. CDR3 nucleotide sequence: TGTGCCAGCAGCTATAGCGGGTCTGGGGCCAACGTCCTGACTTTC.